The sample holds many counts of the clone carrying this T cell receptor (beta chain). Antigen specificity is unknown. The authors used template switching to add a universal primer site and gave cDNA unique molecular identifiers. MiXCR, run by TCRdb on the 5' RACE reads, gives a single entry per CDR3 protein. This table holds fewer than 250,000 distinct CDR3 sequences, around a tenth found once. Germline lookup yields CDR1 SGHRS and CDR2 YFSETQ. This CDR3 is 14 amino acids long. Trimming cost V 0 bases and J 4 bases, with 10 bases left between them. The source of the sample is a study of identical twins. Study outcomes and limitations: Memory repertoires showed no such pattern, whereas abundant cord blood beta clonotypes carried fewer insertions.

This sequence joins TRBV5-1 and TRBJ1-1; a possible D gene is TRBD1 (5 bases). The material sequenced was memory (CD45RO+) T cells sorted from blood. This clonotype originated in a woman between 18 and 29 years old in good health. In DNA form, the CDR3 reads TGCGCCAGCAGCTTGGAGGGGTCCGGCACTGAAGCTTTCTTT. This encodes CASSLEGSGTEAFF.